This record concerns one TCR beta chain sequence. The protocol was immunoSEQ multiplex PCR, while the TCRdb copy is restricted to in-frame clones and leaves out a portion. This sample yields 70,000 or so clones, of which around 83% are seen a single time; roughly 8% belongs to the top ten. J was trimmed by 5 bases and V by 2 bases; bases with no gene match: 9. The CDR3 extends over 15 amino acids. In germline, CDR1 is GTSNPN, CDR2 SVGIG (reference sequence). The data derive from a study of OX40 agonist ivuxolimab in advanced cancers. The source material was CD4+ or CD8+ T cells sorted from blood, sampled in a trial of the OX40 agonist ivuxolimab. The chain joins TRBV30 to TRBJ2-5; 9 bases fit TRBD1. This sequence originates from an adult with an advanced solid tumor such as melanoma, head and neck, liver or kidney cancer. The CDR3 here is CAWSPRDRVLETQYF. The CDR3, as DNA: TGTGCCTGGAGTCCCCGGGACAGGGTCTTGGAGACCCAGTACTTC.